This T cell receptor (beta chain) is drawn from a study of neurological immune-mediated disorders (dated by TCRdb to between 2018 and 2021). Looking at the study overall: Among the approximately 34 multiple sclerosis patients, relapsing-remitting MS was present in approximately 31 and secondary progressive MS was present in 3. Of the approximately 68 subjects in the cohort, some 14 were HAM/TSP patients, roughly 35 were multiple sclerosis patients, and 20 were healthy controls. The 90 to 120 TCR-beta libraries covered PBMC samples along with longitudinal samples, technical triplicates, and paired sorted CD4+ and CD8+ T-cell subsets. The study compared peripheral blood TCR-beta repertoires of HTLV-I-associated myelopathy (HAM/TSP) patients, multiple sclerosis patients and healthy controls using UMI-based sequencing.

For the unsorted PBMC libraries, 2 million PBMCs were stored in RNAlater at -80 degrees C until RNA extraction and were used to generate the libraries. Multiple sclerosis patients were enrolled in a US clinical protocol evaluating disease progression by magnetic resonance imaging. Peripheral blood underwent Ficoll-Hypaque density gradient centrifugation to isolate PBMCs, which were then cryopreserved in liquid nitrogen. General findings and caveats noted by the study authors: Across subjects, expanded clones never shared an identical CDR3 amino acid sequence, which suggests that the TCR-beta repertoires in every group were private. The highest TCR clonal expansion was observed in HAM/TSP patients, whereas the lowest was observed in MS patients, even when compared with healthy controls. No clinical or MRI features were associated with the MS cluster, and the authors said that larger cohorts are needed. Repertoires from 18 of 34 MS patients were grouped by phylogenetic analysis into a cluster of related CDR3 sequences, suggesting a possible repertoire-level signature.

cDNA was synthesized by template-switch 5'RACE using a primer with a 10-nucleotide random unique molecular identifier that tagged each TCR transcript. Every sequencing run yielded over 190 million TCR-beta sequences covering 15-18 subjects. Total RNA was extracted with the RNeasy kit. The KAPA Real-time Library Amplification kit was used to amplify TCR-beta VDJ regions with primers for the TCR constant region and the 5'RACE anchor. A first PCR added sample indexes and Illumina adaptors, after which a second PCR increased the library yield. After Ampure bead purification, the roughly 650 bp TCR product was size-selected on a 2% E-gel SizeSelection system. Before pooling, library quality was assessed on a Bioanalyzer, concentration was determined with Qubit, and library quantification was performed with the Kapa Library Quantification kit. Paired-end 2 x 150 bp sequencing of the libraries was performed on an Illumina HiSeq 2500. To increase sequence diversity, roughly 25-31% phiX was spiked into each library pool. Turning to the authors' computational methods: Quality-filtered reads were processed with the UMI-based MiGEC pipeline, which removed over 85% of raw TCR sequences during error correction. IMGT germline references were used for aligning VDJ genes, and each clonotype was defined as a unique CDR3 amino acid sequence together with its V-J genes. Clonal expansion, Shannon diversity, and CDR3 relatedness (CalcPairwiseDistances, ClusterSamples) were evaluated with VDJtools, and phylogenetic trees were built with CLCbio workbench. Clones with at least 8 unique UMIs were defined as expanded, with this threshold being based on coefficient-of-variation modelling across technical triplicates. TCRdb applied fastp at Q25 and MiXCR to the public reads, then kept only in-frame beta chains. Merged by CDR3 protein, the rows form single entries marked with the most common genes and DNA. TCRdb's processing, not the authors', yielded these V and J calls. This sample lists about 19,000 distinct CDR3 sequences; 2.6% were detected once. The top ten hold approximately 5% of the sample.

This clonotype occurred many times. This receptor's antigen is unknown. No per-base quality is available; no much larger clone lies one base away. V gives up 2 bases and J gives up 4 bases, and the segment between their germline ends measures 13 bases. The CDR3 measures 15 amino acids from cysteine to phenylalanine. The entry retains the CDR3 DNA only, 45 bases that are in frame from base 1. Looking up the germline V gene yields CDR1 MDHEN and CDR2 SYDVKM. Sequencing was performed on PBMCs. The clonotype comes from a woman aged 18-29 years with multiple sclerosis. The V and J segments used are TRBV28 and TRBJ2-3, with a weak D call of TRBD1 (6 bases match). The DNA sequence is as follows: TGTGCCAGCAGTTTAGGGGGCAGGGCGTCAGATACGCAGTATTTT. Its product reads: CASSLGGRASDTQYF. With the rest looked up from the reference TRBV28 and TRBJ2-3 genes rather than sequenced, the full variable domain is DVKVTQSSRYLVKRTGEKVFLECVQDMDHENMFWYRQDPGLGLRLIYFSYDVKMKEKGDIPEGYSVSREKKERFSLILESASTNQTSMYLCASSLGGRASDTQYFGPGTRLTVL.